This T cell receptor beta chain was sequenced for a study of neurological immune-mediated disorders. Every sequencing run gave over 200 million TCR-beta sequences, taken from 15-18 subjects. TCRdb itself ran the 5' RACE reads through MiXCR, one entry per CDR3 protein. The sample includes 50,000 or so distinct CDR3 sequences, 11% seen only once; the top ten take approximately 2%. The study used blood bank volunteers in Maryland, USA, as healthy controls. The unsorted libraries were made from 2 million PBMCs kept at -80 C. This clonotype was counted ten times or more. Per the germline V gene, CDR1 is LGHDT and CDR2 is YNNKEL (reference sequence). With 1 base removed from V and 6 bases from J, the gap between germline ends came to 15 bases. This CDR3 is 15 amino acids long.

The rearrangement uses TRBV3-1 and TRBJ1-2; D is unclear. The sequenced sample consisted of PBMCs. This sequence originates from a man between 60 and 70 years old in good health. This CDR3 reads CASSQGSGKVDGYTF. The CDR3 nucleotides are TGTGCCAGCAGCCAAGGGTCGGGGAAGGTCGATGGCTACACCTTC.